This T cell receptor (beta chain) comes out of a study of human T cells and chemical hapten exposure. About the research overall: Patch tests put 0.01% DPC on the upper back, read at 6 days. Study-wide results and caveats: Those TCRs sitting above 1 in 1000 frequency stayed the same with DPC sensitization.

The CDR3 is 16 amino acids. Germline V gene data show CDR1 as DFQATT and CDR2 as SNEGSKA (reference sequence). With V trimmed by 0 bases and J by 0 bases, 5 bases remained unmatched. TCRdb analysed the RACE reads with MiXCR anew, one entry per CDR3 protein. The table lists more than 80,000 distinct CDR3 sequences, 9% to 15% of them singletons. Noted time point: pre-sensitization, week 0. Treatment meaning: therapeutic diphenylcyclopropenone sensitization with weekly scalp DPC. Many counts were recorded for this clonotype. The target antigen is unknown. The receptor's source is a woman between 50 and 59 years old with alopecia areata. Some clones in this sample may be carry-over from other donors' samples. Sequenced material: whole blood, taken in connection with sensitization to the hapten diphenylcyclopropenone (DPC). The rearrangement joins TRBV20-1 to TRBJ2-5, with 9 bases aligning to TRBD2. CDR3 residues: CSARDWSSGDQETQYF. Here the CDR3 DNA reads TGCAGTGCTAGAGATTGGTCTAGCGGGGACCAAGAGACCCAGTACTTC.